This TCR beta chain was captured in a study of early T cells in non-severe SARS-CoV-2 infection. Turning to the study itself: Bulk RNA taken from unsorted whole blood was sequenced, leaving chains unpaired. The study's findings and limits: Clonotype matching in VDJdb favored anti-spike CD8 responses and did not capture private and CD4 specificities.

The germline CDR1 and CDR2 sequences are SGHAT and FQNNGV. V dropped 4 bases and J dropped 8; count of bases not matched to a gene: 7. The CDR3 loop spans 13 amino acids. This clonotype was recorded at least ten times. The antigen is unknown. As part of library construction, unique molecular identifiers were attached to individual cDNA molecules. Using its own MiXCR run on the 5' RACE reads, TCRdb lists one record per CDR3 protein. This table holds roughly 54,000 distinct CDR3 sequences, around 5.6% found once. This sequence originates from an adult who was a healthcare worker with PCR-confirmed SARS-CoV-2 infection or an uninfected control (not recorded which). Material: whole blood. The chain recombines TRBV11-2 with TRBJ1-1, with 7 bases lining up with TRBD1. CDR3 sequence: CASSYTRDSEAFF. The CDR3 DNA reads TGTGCCAGCAGCTACACCCGGGACAGCGAAGCTTTCTTT.